This is a list of T cell receptor beta chains from one sample in a study of T cell responses to AZD1222 COVID-19 vaccine. The assay was immunoSEQ multiplex PCR, and TCRdb's table has in-frame clones only and misses some. Of about 120,000 clones listed, over 75% were seen once; the top ten hold more than 3%. This specimen consisted of peripheral blood, obtained on day 0 of AZD1222 vaccination. The receptors derive from an adult in good health. Both conserved end residues are part of each CDR3. The order of the fields is V gene, clone size, D gene, J gene, CDR3 DNA, CDR3 protein. A D gene is named only where the DNA matches it firmly. Not every row has a clone size; where given, it reads once, few, many or a size class.

TRBV5-1	-	-	TRBJ1-2	TGCGCCAGCAGCTTGCGTGAGGCGGGTGACCGGGTCTTC	CASSLREAGDRVF
TRBV2	-	-	TRBJ1-2	TGTGCCAGCAGTGGAGAAAGGGGGGCCTATGGCTACACCTTC	CASSGERGAYGYTF
TRBV5-1	-	-	TRBJ2-3	TGCGCCAGCAGCTGGACTGCTAGCACAGATACGCAGTATTTT	CASSWTASTDTQYF
TRBV5-6	once	-	TRBJ2-3	TGTGCCAGCAGCCTCCGACTGGGGACGAGCACAGATACGCAGTATTTT	CASSLRLGTSTDTQYF
TRBV6-1	-	-	TRBJ1-6	TGTGCCAGCAGTGATCGTGGGGCCTGGACAAGTAATAATTCACCCCTCCACTTT	CASSDRGAWTSNNSPLHF
TRBV6-5	-	-	TRBJ1-1	TGTGCCAGCAGTTACCAGGGGAAGAACACTGAAGCTTTCTTT	CASSYQGKNTEAFF
TRBV7-3	-	-	TRBJ1-1	TGTGCCAGCAGCTGGGGGTATAACACTGAAGCTTTCTTT	CASSWGYNTEAFF
TRBV6-5	-	TRBD2	TRBJ2-7	TGTGCCAGCAGTTGGACTAGCGGGGGGGCCCACGAGCAGTACTTC	CASSWTSGGAHEQYF
TRBV19	-	-	TRBJ1-5	TGTGCCAGTACCAAGGACTGGAGCAATCAGCCCCAGCATTTT	CASTKDWSNQPQHF
TRBV5-1	-	TRBD1	TRBJ1-1	TGCGCCAGCAGCTCGGGACAGGGAAGGAACACTGAAGCTTTCTTT	CASSSGQGRNTEAFF
TRBV5-1	-	TRBD2	TRBJ2-5	TGCGCCAGCAGAGCTAGCGGGGGGGCCTTCTGGGAGACCCAGTACTTC	CASRASGGAFWETQYF
TRBV2	-	TRBD1	TRBJ2-7	TGTGCCAGAGGGGGACAGGGTCGTAGTGAGCAGTACTTC	CARGGQGRSEQYF
TRBV21-1	-	-	TRBJ2-7	TGTGCCAGCAGGTCCGGGACGCGCCTTTCCTACGAGCAGTACTTC	CASRSGTRLSYEQYF
TRBV25-1	-	TRBD2	TRBJ2-2	TGTGCCAGCATTCCTAGCGGGGGGGCATCCAGGGAGCTGTTTTTT	CASIPSGGASRELFF
TRBV3-1/TRBV3-2	-	-	TRBJ2-7	TGTGCCAGCAGCCAAGCCTACGAGCAGTACTTC	CASSQAYEQYF
TRBV18	-	-	TRBJ1-1	TGTGCCAGCTCACCAATCGGGGCAGCGCGCCGGGTGAACACTGAAGCTTTCTTT	CASSPIGAARRVNTEAFF
TRBV27	-	-	TRBJ2-5	TGTGCCCGCCCTAGTGGAGGCCAAGAGACCCAGTACTTC	CARPSGGQETQYF
TRBV18	-	TRBD1	TRBJ2-7	TGTGCCAGCTCACCGTGGGACAGGAGATCCTACGAGCAGTACTTC	CASSPWDRRSYEQYF
TRBV5-1	once	-	TRBJ2-5	TGCGCCAGCAGCTCCTCTGACAGGCAAGAGACCCAGTACTTC	CASSSSDRQETQYF
TRBV7-9	-	-	TRBJ2-1	TGTGCCAGCAGCTTATCCCCAGTCAATGAGCAGTTCTTC	CASSLSPVNEQFF
TRBV19	-	-	TRBJ1-1	TGTGCCAGTAGTATGAGGGAGAACACTGAAGCTTTCTTT	CASSMRENTEAFF
TRBV6-5	-	-	TRBJ2-5	TGTGCCAGCAGTTACTTGGACCGGGGGATGGAGACCCAGTACTTC	CASSYLDRGMETQYF
TRBV2	-	-	TRBJ1-4	TGTGCCAGCAGCGTTGTAATCTTAAGCCGTAATGAAAAACTGTTTTTT	CASSVVILSRNEKLFF
TRBV3-1/TRBV3-2	-	TRBD1	TRBJ1-1	TGTGCCAGCAGCTTCCGGCAGGGGGTAGAAGCTTTCTTT	CASSFRQGVEAFF
TRBV25-1	-	-	TRBJ2-2	TGTGCCAGTCGTCTAAACACCGGGGAGCTGTTTTTT	CASRLNTGELFF
TRBV5-5	-	-	TRBJ1-1	TGTGCCAGCAGCCCTCGGGACGGTGAGAAAGCTTTCTTT	CASSPRDGEKAFF
TRBV6-5	few	-	TRBJ1-1	TGTGCCAGCAGCCAAAACTTGGGGTGGACTGAAGCTTTCTTT	CASSQNLGWTEAFF
TRBV19	-	-	TRBJ1-2	TGTGCCAGTATTCGGTTCGGCGGGGGAAACTATGGCTACACCTTC	CASIRFGGGNYGYTF
TRBV6-5	-	-	TRBJ1-3	TGTGCCAGCAGGGGAACAGGGGGAAACACCATATATTTT	CASRGTGGNTIYF
TRBV7-2	-	-	TRBJ1-3	TGTGCCAGCAGCTTGGGGATTTCGTCTAGCACCATATATTTT	CASSLGISSSTIYF
TRBV7-3	-	-	TRBJ2-1	TGTGCCAGCAGCTTCGGGTCGGGAGCGTACAATGAGCAGTTCTTC	CASSFGSGAYNEQFF
TRBV2	-	-	TRBJ1-5	TGTGCCAGCAGTGAAGCGCGGGGTTACAATCAGCCCCAGCATTTT	CASSEARGYNQPQHF
TRBV6-6	-	-	TRBJ1-4	TGTGCCAGCAGTTACGGCCTCGGAGAAAAACTGTTTTTT	CASSYGLGEKLFF
TRBV4-1	-	-	TRBJ1-5	TGCGCCAGCAGCCAAAGAGGTGATAGCAATCAGCCCCAGCATTTT	CASSQRGDSNQPQHF